The 15 T cell receptor beta chains below all came from one sample that was sequenced in a study of blood T cells in healthy people across ages. Next came a second PCR, run for about 6 to 12 cycles, which used a sample-barcoded 5' primer along with a J-beta primer mix. TCRdb processed the 5' RACE reads anew with MiXCR; each CDR3 protein has one entry. The sample consists of fewer than 1,200,000 distinct CDR3 sequences, almost 25% of them appearing once. This sample also appeared in a second study, on T cells of mothers and their children.

Input material: blood. These receptors were collected from a girl aged 2 to 10 in good health.

In the case of this clonotype: A read error may account for a junction end that differs from germline. The rearrangement links TRBV9 to TRBJ2-5; 8 nucleotides line up with TRBD1. This CDR3 is 14 amino acids long. Germline assignment: CDR1 SGDLS and CDR2 YYNGEE. The chain's CDR3 is CVSSPRQGQETQYF. The CDR3 nucleotides read TGTGTCAGCAGCCCCCGACAGGGGCAGGAGACCCAGTACTTC.

The sample holds a few counts of this clonotype. This chain links TRBV7-3 with TRBJ1-1; D gene unclear. V gave up 6 bases and J gave up 7 bases, with 15 bases separating them. The CDR3 length is 13 residues. Germline V gene data show CDR1 as SGHTA and CDR2 as FQGTGA. The CDR3 coding sequence is TGTGCCAGCAGTCCCCTGGCGAGGATTGAAGCTTTCTTT. Protein product: CASSPLARIEAFF.

The V and J genes are TRBV29-1 and TRBJ1-2; D is undetermined. The CDR3 totals 13 residues. V was shortened by 0 bases and J by 6 bases, with 11 bases between the two germline ends. Germline V CDR1 and CDR2: SQVTM, ANQGSEA. As DNA, the CDR3 is TGCAGCGTTGAAGATCGAGGTCGAGATGGCTACACCTTC. As protein: CSVEDRGRDGYTF.

This clonotype turned up a few times. The chain has TRBV5-6 and TRBJ2-7, with D tentatively TRBD2 (5 bases). This CDR3 comprises 13 residues. Germline V gives CDR1 SGHDT, CDR2 YYEEEE. Trimming took 5 bases from V and 7 from J, leaving 16 bases between them. CDR3 DNA sequence: TGTGCCAGCAGGCTTGCCCCCGGGGATGAGCAGTACTTC. It is translated as CASRLAPGDEQYF.

The chain is built from TRBV6-5 and TRBJ2-5; maybe TRBD2 (6 bases). The end of the DNA fits TRBJ2-1 better, so the J call may be wrong. The V gene's germline CDR1 is MNHEY and CDR2 SVGAGI. CDR3 length equals 16 residues. CDR3 sequence (DNA): TGTGCCAGCAGTTACGGGGAACCGGGACTGGCCGTCGGGCAGTTCTTC. It translates to CASSYGEPGLAVGQFF.

V gene TRBV2 combines with J gene TRBJ2-7, with D tentatively TRBD1 (5 bases). V was cut by 3 bases and J by 2 bases, with 8 bases left in between. There are 13 residues in the CDR3. The germline CDR1 and CDR2 sequences are SNHLY and FYNNEI. CDR3 loop: CASSDDRAYEQYF. The CDR3 nucleotides read TGTGCCAGCAGTGACGACAGAGCCTACGAGCAGTACTTC.

This clonotype came up a few times. CDR3 DNA: TGTGCCAGCACCCCTAGGGTGACAGCTCCAATGAACACTGAAGCTTTCTTT. Residues: CASTPRVTAPMNTEAFF. V gene TRBV12-3 or TRBV12-4 combines with J gene TRBJ1-1; TRBD1 might be the D (5 bases). CDR3 length: 17 residues. V dropped 7 bases and J dropped 0 bases, with 21 bases sitting between them.

There are a few counts of this clonotype. The gene calls are TRBV7-2 and TRBJ1-2; no definite D call. The CDR3 covers 15 residues. Trimming stripped 4 bases from V and 1 base from J, with 13 bases between. The V gene's germline CDR1 is SGHTA and CDR2 FQGNSA. CDR3 amino acids: CASSSQTLLNYGYTF. In DNA form, the CDR3 reads TGTGCCAGCAGCTCGCAGACACTACTTAACTATGGCTACACCTTC. Combining the CDR3 with reference TRBV7-2 and TRBJ1-2 gives the whole variable domain GAGVSQSPSNKVTEKGKDVELRCDPISGHTALYWYRQSLGQGLEFLIYFQGNSAPDKSGLPSDRFSAERTGGSVSTLTIQRTQQEDSAVYLCASSSQTLLNYGYTFGSGTRLTVV.

This sequence joins TRBV7-2 and TRBJ2-5; D is perhaps TRBD1 or TRBD2 (6 bases each). There are 16 residues in the CDR3. CDR1 is SGHTA, CDR2 FQGNSA, per germline. Trimming took 0 bases from V and 5 from J, leaving 16 bases between them. This CDR3 is CASSLAGGGGDETQYF. The CDR3 DNA reads as TGTGCCAGCAGCTTAGCTGGAGGGGGTGGGGACGAGACCCAGTACTTC.

The table lists this clonotype with a few counts. CDR3 protein: CASSQRGETLHF. The DNA for the CDR3 is TGTGCCAGCAGTCAGAGGGGTGAGACCCTCCACTTT. The chain recombines TRBV2 with TRBJ1-6, with D possibly TRBD1 on 5 matching bases. CDR1 and CDR2 from the germline V gene are SNHLY and FYNNEI. The CDR3 totals 12 residues. V was shortened by 5 bases and J by 14 bases, with 13 bases between the two germline ends.

This clonotype appeared a few times. The junction differs from germline at one of its ends, possibly a read error. V gene TRBV7-7 combines with J gene TRBJ2-7, with TRBD2 matching over 14 bases. The CDR3 is 16 amino acids. CDR1 is SSHAT and CDR2 is FNYEAQ in the germline V gene (reference sequence). CDR3 region: CASSPGLAGGTYEQYF. The DNA of the CDR3 is TGTGCTAGCAGCCCCGGACTAGCGGGGGGTACCTACGAGCAGTACTTC.

The J gene is TRBJ2-5, the V gene TRBV9; D not certain. CDR3 length: 14 amino acids. Trimming took off 0 bases at V and 4 bases at J, with 10 bases between the two ends. CDR1 and CDR2 from the germline V gene are SGDLS and YYNGEE. The chain's CDR3 is CASSVVIVGETQYF. The CDR3 bases are TGTGCCAGCAGCGTAGTAATCGTCGGAGAGACCCAGTACTTC.

This clonotype has more than one count but fewer than ten. The chain has TRBV10-3 and TRBJ1-4, with D unresolved. The V end was cut by 0 bases, the J end by 8 bases, with 10 bases between. The CDR3 extends over 14 amino acids. The V gene's germline CDR1 is ENHRY and CDR2 SYGVKD. The CDR3 region has the DNA TGTGCCATCAGTGAGTCAATGACGGCGGAAAAACTGTTTTTT. Translated: CAISESMTAEKLFF.

The chain combines TRBV12-3 or TRBV12-4 with TRBJ2-5; D possibly uses TRBD1 or TRBD2 (5 bases each). Trimming shortened V by 6 bases and J by 1 base, and 9 bases separated the two germline ends. This CDR3 is built from 13 residues. The CDR3 is CASSGARQETQYF. The CDR3 DNA reads as TGTGCCAGCAGCGGGGCCCGCCAAGAGACCCAGTACTTC.

In this sample, this clonotype turned up a few times. The chain uses TRBV29-1 and TRBJ1-2, with 10 bases identical to TRBD1. The CDR3 is 16 residues long. Germline CDR1 reads SQVTM; CDR2 reads ANQGSEA. V gave up 6 bases and J gave up 4 bases; unmatched junction bases: 14. The CDR3 DNA sequence: TGCAGCGTACGGGACAGGGGACAAAGTTGGGTCTATGGCTACACCTTC. This translates into CSVRDRGQSWVYGYTF.